These T cell receptor beta chains were read from a single sample in a study of blood T cells in healthy people across ages. TCRdb redid the calling of the 5' RACE reads with MiXCR, one entry per CDR3 protein. The sample consists of 2 million or so distinct CDR3 sequences, roughly 52% of them appearing once. The sequencing sample was made of blood. Source of these receptors: a middle-aged woman in good health. Both conserved end residues are part of each CDR3. D genes are given only for firm matches. Only part of the rows carry a size: once, few, many, or a class if the clone is expanded.

TRBV4-1	.	.	TRBJ1-6	CASSQDERTYNSPLHF	TGCGCCAGCAGCCAAGATGAACGGACTTACAATTCACCCCTCCACTTT
TRBV10-3	.	.	TRBJ2-3	CAISESGGGVFTDTQYF	TGTGCCATCAGTGAGTCCGGAGGGGGGGTTTTCACAGATACGCAGTATTTT
TRBV20-1	.	TRBD2	TRBJ2-7	CSARPGLAQGAQYF	TGCAGTGCTAGGCCGGGACTAGCCCAGGGAGCCCAGTACTTC
TRBV24-1	.	TRBD1	TRBJ2-4	CATSDPRTGGNIQYF	TGTGCCACCAGTGATCCTCGGACAGGGGGAAACATTCAGTACTTC
TRBV19	.	.	TRBJ1-1	CASSIGGAGTEAFF	TGTGCCAGTAGTATAGGGGGCGCGGGCACTGAAGCTTTCTTT
TRBV20-1	.	.	TRBJ1-6	CSASSADGNSPLHF	TGCAGTGCTAGTTCCGCGGACGGGAATTCACCCCTCCACTTT
TRBV6-1	.	.	TRBJ1-4	CASMGVGDEKLFF	TGCGCCAGCATGGGGGTCGGGGATGAAAAACTGTTTTTT
TRBV3-1	.	.	TRBJ2-7	CASSEETEGPYEQYF	TGTGCCAGCAGCGAAGAGACCGAGGGGCCCTACGAGCAGTACTTC
TRBV10-2	.	.	TRBJ2-7	CASSERRGLPEQYF	TGCGCCAGCAGTGAACGCCGAGGATTGCCGGAGCAGTACTTC
TRBV15	few	.	TRBJ1-1	CATSRDFGAAEAFF	TGTGCCACCAGCAGAGATTTCGGGGCGGCTGAAGCTTTCTTT
TRBV13	.	TRBD2	TRBJ2-7	CASSLGLAGGDEQYF	TGTGCCAGCAGCTTAGGCCTGGCGGGGGGGGACGAGCAGTACTTC
TRBV6-5	.	.	TRBJ2-5	CASSYFGAQAQETQYF	TGTGCCAGCAGTTACTTCGGGGCCCAAGCCCAAGAGACCCAGTACTTC
TRBV12-3/TRBV12-4	few	TRBD1	TRBJ2-7	CASSRYRGYEQYF	TGTGCCAGCAGTCGCTACAGGGGCTACGAGCAGTACTTC
TRBV27	.	.	TRBJ2-7	CASSLRDHSYEQYF	TGTGCCAGCAGTTTGAGGGACCACTCCTACGAGCAGTACTTC
TRBV20-1	.	.	TRBJ2-3	CSARRASNLADTQYF	TGCAGTGCTAGAAGGGCCTCCAACTTGGCGGATACGCAGTATTTT
TRBV9	.	TRBD1	TRBJ1-2	CASSARTGNGYTF	TGTGCCAGCAGCGCCCGGACAGGGAATGGCTACACCTTC
TRBV20-1	few	TRBD1	TRBJ1-2	CSARDLGGQGYTF	TGCAGTGCTAGAGATTTAGGGGGCCAGGGCTACACCTTC
TRBV10-3	few	.	TRBJ2-5	CAISDNGQQETQYF	TGTGCCATCAGTGACAACGGACAGCAAGAGACCCAGTACTTC
TRBV20-1	few	.	TRBJ2-5	CSVWLGVQETQYF	TGCAGTGTCTGGTTAGGGGTCCAAGAGACCCAGTACTTC
TRBV27	few	TRBD2	TRBJ2-1	CASRIAGVLYNEQFF	TGTGCCAGCAGAATAGCGGGGGTACTCTACAATGAGCAGTTCTTC
TRBV9	.	.	TRBJ2-1	CASSVGGGSDEQFF	TGTGCCAGCAGCGTAGGGGGGGGCAGCGATGAGCAGTTCTTC
TRBV6-2/TRBV6-3	.	.	TRBJ2-7	CASRSGGQPNYEQYF	TGTGCCAGCAGGAGCGGGGGACAGCCGAACTACGAGCAGTACTTC
TRBV18	.	.	TRBJ2-1	CASSPLTEQFF	TGTGCCAGCTCACCACTGACCGAGCAGTTCTTC
TRBV29-1	.	.	TRBJ2-1	CSVGRETAYNEQFF	TGCAGCGTTGGCAGGGAGACCGCCTACAATGAGCAGTTCTTC
TRBV7-9	.	TRBD2	TRBJ2-7	CASTLTSGAYEQYF	TGTGCCAGCACCCTGACTAGCGGGGCCTACGAGCAGTACTTC
TRBV5-1	.	TRBD2	TRBJ2-1	CASSLVASGTYNEQFF	TGCGCCAGCAGCTTAGTCGCTAGCGGGACCTACAATGAGCAGTTCTTC
TRBV6-2/TRBV6-3	few	.	TRBJ1-1	CASSYSAPPGEAFF	TGTGCCAGCAGTTACTCGGCACCTCCGGGGGAAGCTTTCTTT
TRBV20-1	few	.	TRBJ1-5	CSGGSLGSNQPQHF	TGCAGTGGTGGGAGTTTAGGTAGCAATCAGCCCCAGCATTTT
TRBV7-2	many	.	TRBJ2-5	CASSLEAGAVGLETQYF	TGTGCCAGCAGCCTTGAGGCAGGGGCCGTCGGATTGGAGACCCAGTACTTC
TRBV4-2	few	.	TRBJ2-7	CASSQELQGQGYEQYF	TGTGCCAGCAGCCAAGAGCTCCAGGGGCAGGGCTACGAGCAGTACTTC
TRBV7-9	.	TRBD1	TRBJ1-2	CASSPEVGQISYGYTF	TGTGCCAGCAGCCCGGAGGTGGGACAGATCTCCTATGGCTACACCTTC